The rows below give T cell receptor beta chains drawn from one sample of a study of monozygotic twins with inflammatory bowel disease. TCRdb re-called the 5' RACE reads; every CDR3 protein appears as one record, without DNA. The listing contains around 410,000 distinct CDR3 sequences. Sequenced sample: blood. These receptor sequences come from a human donor with ulcerative colitis or Crohn's disease, or a healthy co-twin of an affected twin (not recorded which). CDR3s include the opening cysteine and the closing phenylalanine or tryptophan. Fields, in order: CDR3 protein, V gene, J gene.

CDR3 protein: CASSNRGLGANTGELFF
V gene: TRBV6-2/TRBV6-3
J gene: TRBJ2-2

CDR3 protein: CASSGRTTYEQYF
V gene: TRBV7-2
J gene: TRBJ2-7

CDR3 protein: CASRMGQGATNEKLFF
V gene: TRBV12-3/TRBV12-4
J gene: TRBJ1-4

CDR3 protein: CASSLSPGYKGYTF
V gene: TRBV12-3/TRBV12-4
J gene: TRBJ1-2

CDR3 protein: CASSSAGENDSYEQYF
V gene: TRBV28
J gene: TRBJ2-7

CDR3 protein: CASSPDREKLFF
V gene: TRBV18
J gene: TRBJ1-4

CDR3 protein: CASTLAGVNEQFF
V gene: TRBV5-1
J gene: TRBJ2-1

CDR3 protein: CSATGPEGAKDNEQFF
V gene: TRBV20-1
J gene: TRBJ2-1

CDR3 protein: CASSQTSGDTDTQYF
V gene: TRBV7-3
J gene: TRBJ2-3

CDR3 protein: CASSQGDSTGELFF
V gene: TRBV5-1
J gene: TRBJ2-2

CDR3 protein: CASSLGQINTIYF
V gene: TRBV13
J gene: TRBJ1-3

CDR3 protein: CASLGFSTDTQYF
V gene: TRBV6-2/TRBV6-3
J gene: TRBJ2-3

CDR3 protein: CASSLANRGYNEQFF
V gene: TRBV5-1
J gene: TRBJ2-1

CDR3 protein: CSAPRLGENYGYTF
V gene: TRBV20-1
J gene: TRBJ1-2

CDR3 protein: CSAWELPGNQPQHF
V gene: TRBV20-1
J gene: TRBJ1-5

CDR3 protein: CSATESSAGGYTF
V gene: TRBV20-1
J gene: TRBJ1-2

CDR3 protein: CASSFGGQAYEQYF
V gene: TRBV28
J gene: TRBJ2-7

CDR3 protein: CASSPTSGSYEQYF
V gene: TRBV7-7
J gene: TRBJ2-7

CDR3 protein: CASSSRLAGGSGELFF
V gene: TRBV5-1
J gene: TRBJ2-2

CDR3 protein: CASSYGLAGSGGELFF
V gene: TRBV5-6
J gene: TRBJ2-2

CDR3 protein: CASGRMNTGELFF
V gene: TRBV4-3
J gene: TRBJ2-2

CDR3 protein: CASSQRQNPNTEAFF
V gene: TRBV5-1
J gene: TRBJ1-1

CDR3 protein: CASSPIQGAGGTEAFF
V gene: TRBV14
J gene: TRBJ1-1

CDR3 protein: CASSLVSGLTGELFF
V gene: TRBV5-4
J gene: TRBJ2-2

CDR3 protein: CASSYKREGGADTQYF
V gene: TRBV5-4
J gene: TRBJ2-3

CDR3 protein: CASSIASGQPQHF
V gene: TRBV19
J gene: TRBJ1-5

CDR3 protein: CASSLGRLAGLSYEQYF
V gene: TRBV7-9
J gene: TRBJ2-7

CDR3 protein: CASSLTATSTNEQFF
V gene: TRBV3-1
J gene: TRBJ2-1

CDR3 protein: CSASRDRGENEQFF
V gene: TRBV29-1
J gene: TRBJ2-1

CDR3 protein: CASSVEKDTQYF
V gene: TRBV9
J gene: TRBJ2-3

CDR3 protein: CASSYLRGQETQYF
V gene: TRBV6-5
J gene: TRBJ2-5

CDR3 protein: CASSWAPAYEQYF
V gene: TRBV19
J gene: TRBJ2-7

CDR3 protein: CSVGRDSGNTEAFF
V gene: TRBV29-1
J gene: TRBJ1-1

CDR3 protein: CAILPSGGTDTQYF
V gene: TRBV10-3
J gene: TRBJ2-3

CDR3 protein: CASTQGDRGAGELFF
V gene: TRBV27
J gene: TRBJ2-2

CDR3 protein: CASSLDRSTYNEQFF
V gene: TRBV7-2
J gene: TRBJ2-1

CDR3 protein: CAISRLAETYEQYF
V gene: TRBV10-3
J gene: TRBJ2-7

CDR3 protein: CASSQGQGASTEAFF
V gene: TRBV4-2
J gene: TRBJ1-1

CDR3 protein: CSAIGSSQETQYF
V gene: TRBV20-1
J gene: TRBJ2-5

CDR3 protein: CASRKTSGGSSSTDTQYF
V gene: TRBV2
J gene: TRBJ2-3

CDR3 protein: CAISGGLALSSYEQYF
V gene: TRBV10-3
J gene: TRBJ2-7

CDR3 protein: CATSGDSGTPFGGQFF
V gene: TRBV24-1
J gene: TRBJ2-1

CDR3 protein: CASSPPRDRASGELFF
V gene: TRBV18
J gene: TRBJ2-2

CDR3 protein: CASSLSRTPRRETQYF
V gene: TRBV27
J gene: TRBJ2-5

CDR3 protein: CASSAGTGVHNEQFF
V gene: TRBV5-1
J gene: TRBJ2-1

CDR3 protein: CGGPGQNTEAFF
V gene: TRBV20-1
J gene: TRBJ1-1

CDR3 protein: CASSWRVEKLFF
V gene: TRBV28
J gene: TRBJ1-4

CDR3 protein: CASSYHGGMNTEAFF
V gene: TRBV6-5
J gene: TRBJ1-1

CDR3 protein: CASSDWAKNIQYF
V gene: TRBV2
J gene: TRBJ2-4

CDR3 protein: CASSEGISYNEQFF
V gene: TRBV12-3/TRBV12-4
J gene: TRBJ2-1

CDR3 protein: CATSRQKSGHEKLFF
V gene: TRBV15
J gene: TRBJ1-4

CDR3 protein: CAIGPGSEQYF
V gene: TRBV10-3
J gene: TRBJ2-7

CDR3 protein: CSARSQTAGGTDTQYF
V gene: TRBV20-1
J gene: TRBJ2-3